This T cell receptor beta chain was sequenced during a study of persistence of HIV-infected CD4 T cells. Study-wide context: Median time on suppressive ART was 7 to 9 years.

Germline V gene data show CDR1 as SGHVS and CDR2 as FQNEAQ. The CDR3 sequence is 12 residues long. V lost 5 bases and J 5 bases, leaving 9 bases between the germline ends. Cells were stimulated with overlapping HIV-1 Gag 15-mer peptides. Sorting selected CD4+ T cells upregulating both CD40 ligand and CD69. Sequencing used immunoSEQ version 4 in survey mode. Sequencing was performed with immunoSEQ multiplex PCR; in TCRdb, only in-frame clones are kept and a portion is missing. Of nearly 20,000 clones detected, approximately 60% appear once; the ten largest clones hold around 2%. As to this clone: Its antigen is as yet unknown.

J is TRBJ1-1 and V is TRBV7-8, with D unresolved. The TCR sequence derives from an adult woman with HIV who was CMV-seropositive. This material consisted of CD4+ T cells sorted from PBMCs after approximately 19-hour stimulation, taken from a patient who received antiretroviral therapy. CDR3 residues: CASSPQRTEAFF. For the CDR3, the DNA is TGTGCCAGCAGCCCGCAGCGAACTGAAGCTTTCTTT.